The sequence of this T cell receptor (beta chain) was determined in a study of shared clonotypes between healthy human individuals. Only Caucasian adults living in Nashville, Tennessee made up the donor group. CD4+ cells underwent separation, giving CD45RA+ naive and CD45RA-negative memory subsets. Here immunoSEQ multiplex PCR was the method, and the copy in TCRdb shows in-frame clones only, minus some. The table records 2 million to 2.5 million clones, roughly 92% of them present only once. A note on this clone: What it binds is not known.

With V trimmed by 4 bases and J by 3 bases, 6 bases remained unmatched. The germline V gene has CDR1 SGHRS and CDR2 YFSETQ. This CDR3 is 15 amino acids long. The study, taken as a whole, reports: Non-shared clonotypes showed lower generation probabilities than clonotypes common to all four donors. Having only a few donors restricted how much genetic and exposure-history diversity was captured.

The chain recombines TRBV5-1 with TRBJ2-3; 9 positions match TRBD2. The receptor was derived from a man between 18 and 35 years old in good health. Some clones in this sample may be carry-over from other donors' samples. The sample taken for sequencing was naive CD4+ T cells from PBMCs. Sample subset: CD45RA+ positively selected. The CDR3 sequence is CASSPGLALTDTQYF. CDR3 coding DNA: TGCGCCAGCAGCCCCGGACTAGCGCTTACAGATACGCAGTATTTT.